One and the same sample provided the 30 T cell receptor beta chains below, sequenced in a study of response to subunit inactivated influenza vaccine. In TCRdb, the RT-PCR reads were re-called with MiXCR into one record per CDR3 protein. The sample holds more than 150,000 distinct CDR3 sequences, 7.5% to 10% seen once. Here the sequenced sample was non-naive T cells sorted from PBMCs, taken on the day of vaccination. The receptor source for this set is a man aged 45 to 65 who received an inactivated influenza vaccine.

The CDR3 region is CASSPQGNEQFF. CDR3 nucleotides: TGTGCCAGTAGTCCGCAGGGGAATGAGCAGTTCTTC. The rearrangement links TRBV19 to TRBJ2-1, with D perhaps matching TRBD1 (6 bases). The CDR3 runs to 12 residues. Trimming stripped 5 bases from V and 7 bases from J, with 9 bases between. The V gene's germline CDR1 is LNHDA and CDR2 SQIVND (reference sequence).

At least ten counts were recorded for this clonotype. The chain uses TRBV7-2 and TRBJ2-7; 8 nucleotides match TRBD1. The CDR3 length is 14 residues. Germline trimming cut 3 bases from V and 5 bases from J; bases unmatched to any gene: 6. Germline CDR1 is SGHTA and CDR2 is FQGNSA. CDR3 amino acids: CASSFSTGVHEQYF. CDR3 bases: TGTGCCAGCAGCTTCTCGACAGGGGTTCACGAGCAGTACTTC.

The J gene is TRBJ2-5, the V gene TRBV2, with D possibly being TRBD1 (6 bases). The V end lost 8 bases, the J end lost 3 bases, and 13 bases lay between the germline ends. The germline gives CDR1 SNHLY, CDR2 FYNNEI. The CDR3 consists of 13 residues. The CDR3 region is CASGWDTKETQYF. The CDR3 DNA follows: TGTGCCAGCGGATGGGACACCAAAGAGACCCAGTACTTC.

This clonotype was recorded a few times. The chain links TRBV5-1 to TRBJ2-3; tentative D call: TRBD2 (6 bases). From germline, CDR1 is SGHRS and CDR2 YFSETQ. V lost 3 bases and J lost 0, with 14 bases in between. CDR3 length equals 16 residues. The CDR3 spells CASSSGTRISTDTQYF. CDR3 DNA sequence: TGCGCCAGCAGCTCCGGGACTCGAATTAGCACAGATACGCAGTATTTT.

The rearrangement links TRBV3-1 to TRBJ2-7; either TRBD1 or TRBD2 may supply D (6 bases each). Trimming took 4 bases from V and 9 from J, leaving 13 bases between them. CDR1 and CDR2 (germline): LGHDT, YNNKEL (reference sequence). The length of the CDR3 is 12 residues. The DNA of the CDR3 is TGTGCCAGCAGCCCCGGGGGCGGTTCGCAGTACTTC. It translates to CASSPGGGSQYF.

The sample holds a few counts of this clonotype. The genes are TRBV24-1 and TRBJ1-2, with TRBD1 identical over 9 bases. The CDR3 is 14 amino acids. The germline V gene has CDR1 KGHDR and CDR2 SFDVKD. Trimming removed 9 bases from V and 7 bases from J; junction bases left unmatched: 11. CDR3 DNA sequence: TGTGCCACCCAAGGATTACAGGGGGCTGTTGGCTACACCTTC. It translates to CATQGLQGAVGYTF.

This clonotype came up many times. This rearrangement joins TRBV12-3 or TRBV12-4 to TRBJ2-1; 10 bases match TRBD1. This CDR3 spans 15 amino acids. Losses at the gene ends were 6 bases for V and 4 bases for J; bases not matched to a gene: 6. CDR3 sequence reads: CASSRDRGSYNEQFF. CDR3 coding DNA: TGTGCCAGCAGCCGGGACAGGGGATCATACAATGAGCAGTTCTTC.

This clonotype was found many times. The chain combines TRBV5-1 with TRBJ2-5; D call uncertain. The CDR3 spans 14 residues. Germline V gene sequence: CDR1 SGHRS, CDR2 YFSETQ. V was shortened by 1 base and J by 4 bases, with 11 bases between the two germline ends. The CDR3 region is CASSLSSSPETQYF. Written as DNA, the CDR3 is TGCGCCAGCAGCTTGTCCTCTTCACCAGAGACCCAGTACTTC.

A remark on this clonotype: Likely a read error: the CDR3 ends without its conserved phenylalanine or tryptophan. The limits of the CDR3 on the DNA are not certain, so only TCRdb's listed CDR3 is given. The chain joins TRBV7-9 to TRBJ1-1; the table gives TRBD1 as D, unverified against the DNA. The CDR3 adds up to 12 amino acids, both ends counted. Looked up from germline, CDR1 is SEHNR and CDR2 is FQNEAQ (reference sequence). This chain's CDR3 is CASSMGQPPDLS.

Only a few counts were recorded for this clonotype. V and J are TRBV7-2 and TRBJ2-2; TRBD2 matches 7 bases. V was clipped by 0 bases and J by 3 bases; unmatched bases: 4. Germline V lookup: CDR1 SGHTA, CDR2 FQGNSA. The CDR3 consists of 16 residues. The CDR3 nucleotides are TGTGCCAGCAGCTTAGCGGGGCTAGCGGACACCGGGGAGCTGTTTTTT. Amino acid sequence: CASSLAGLADTGELFF. Full variable domain (remainder filled in from reference TRBV7-2 and TRBJ2-2): GAGVSQSPSNKVTEKGKDVELRCDPISGHTALYWYRQSLGQGLEFLIYFQGNSAPDKSGLPSDRFSAERTGGSVSTLTIQRTQQEDSAVYLCASSLAGLADTGELFFGEGSRLTVL.

V usage is TRBV3-1 and J usage is TRBJ1-1; maybe TRBD1 (6 bases). The V and J ends lost 3 bases and 0 bases respectively, with 8 bases between them. This CDR3 spans 14 amino acids. Germline loops: CDR1 LGHDT, CDR2 YNNKEL (reference sequence). The CDR3 nucleotides are TGTGCCAGCAGCCACGGGACAATGAACACTGAAGCTTTCTTT. It encodes CASSHGTMNTEAFF.

The V gene is TRBV9, the J gene TRBJ1-4, with a tentative D call TRBD1 (6 bases). Germline CDR1 and CDR2: SGDLS and YYNGEE. V was trimmed by 4 bases and J by 5 bases, leaving 15 bases between them. This CDR3 has 15 amino acids. DNA of the CDR3: TGTGCCAGCAGCTGGGGGGCTGGGAAAAATGAAAAACTGTTTTTT. Its translation is CASSWGAGKNEKLFF.

The genes are TRBV28 and TRBJ1-3; 8 nucleotides line up with TRBD1. The germline gives CDR1 MDHEN, CDR2 SYDVKM. V trimming: 4 bases; J trimming: 2 bases; junction bases outside the gene matches: 7. The length of the CDR3 is 16 residues. The CDR3 DNA reads TGTGCCAGCAGTTCATTCCCAGGGGGCGCTGGAAACACCATATATTTT. It codes for CASSSFPGGAGNTIYF.

There are many counts of this clonotype. The J gene is TRBJ2-7, the V gene TRBV29-1; 11 bases are shared with TRBD1. The V and J ends lost 5 bases and 6 bases, in that order; junction bases with no gene match: 9. The CDR3 runs to 14 residues. Germline V gives CDR1 SQVTM, CDR2 ANQGSEA. This CDR3 reads CSVFRDRGKFEQYF. Here the CDR3 DNA reads TGCAGCGTTTTTCGGGACAGGGGGAAGTTCGAGCAGTACTTC.

The gene calls are TRBV5-6 and TRBJ2-5; maybe TRBD2 (5 bases). This CDR3 spans 14 amino acids. Per the germline V gene, CDR1 is SGHDT and CDR2 is YYEEEE. Trimming removed 1 base from V and 5 bases from J, with 12 bases in between. The CDR3 loop reads CASSLPMGVETQYF. In DNA form, the CDR3 reads TGTGCCAGCAGCTTGCCTATGGGAGTGGAGACCCAGTACTTC.

The chain links TRBV10-3 to TRBJ2-5; D is ambiguous. The CDR3 loop spans 12 amino acids. V shed 8 bases and J shed 1 base, with 8 bases lying between them. Germline CDR1 reads ENHRY; CDR2 reads SYGVKD. The CDR3 spells CAIGPPQETQYF. CDR3 nucleotide sequence: TGTGCCATCGGGCCTCCCCAAGAGACCCAGTACTTC.

This clonotype has a handful of counts. This rearrangement joins TRBV20-1 to TRBJ2-7, with TRBD1 as a possible D gene (6 bases). The V end lost 4 bases, the J end lost 1 base, and 14 bases lay between the germline ends. CDR1 is DFQATT, CDR2 SNEGSKA, per germline (reference sequence). The CDR3 runs to 14 residues. The CDR3 sequence: CSAKTGQNSYEQYF. The CDR3, as DNA: TGCAGTGCTAAGACGGGACAAAATTCCTACGAGCAGTACTTC.

The chain uses TRBV3-1 and TRBJ2-3; either TRBD1 or TRBD2 may fit D (5 bases each). Trimming pared 6 bases from V and 4 bases from J, leaving 17 bases between. The CDR3 consists of 15 residues. Looked up from germline, CDR1 is LGHDT and CDR2 is YNNKEL (reference sequence). The DNA of the CDR3 is TGTGCCAGCAGTCTTCCAGCGTGGGGGTCAGATACGCAGTATTTT. It yields the protein CASSLPAWGSDTQYF.

The chain carries TRBV6-2 or TRBV6-3 and TRBJ1-5, with 9 bases matching TRBD1. The CDR3 loop spans 14 amino acids. V shed 6 bases, J shed 6 bases, and the junction held 6 bases outside the gene matches. Germline V CDR1 and CDR2: MNHEY, SVGEGT. DNA of the CDR3: TGTGCCAGCAGCATGGGGACAGGGATTCAGCCCCAGCATTTT. It encodes CASSMGTGIQPQHF.

At least ten counts were recorded for this clonotype. The chain has TRBV12-3 or TRBV12-4 and TRBJ2-2; 13 nucleotides match TRBD2. V dropped 6 bases and J dropped 6; count of bases not matched to a gene: 10. This CDR3 has 17 residues. This CDR3 is CASRTGLAGSRAGELFF. The CDR3 bases are TGTGCCAGCAGGACGGGACTAGCGGGGTCTCGGGCCGGGGAGCTGTTTTTT.

This clonotype was observed at least ten times. V gene TRBV20-1 combines with J gene TRBJ2-7, with a possible D match to TRBD1 (5 bases). Trimming stripped 4 bases from V and 2 bases from J, with 9 bases between. This CDR3 is 12 amino acids long. Germline V gene sequence: CDR1 DFQATT, CDR2 SNEGSKA (reference sequence). CDR3 protein: CSATGQTYEQYF. CDR3 in DNA: TGCAGTGCTACCGGACAAACCTACGAGCAGTACTTC.

This clonotype was seen a single time. Germline is not matched at one junction end, which may reflect a read error. The V and J genes are TRBV5-1 and TRBJ2-6; possible D gene TRBD1, 5 bases. The germline gives CDR1 SGHRS, CDR2 YFSETQ. The CDR3 runs to 18 residues. CDR3 region: CASSLAAGFSSGASVLTF. The DNA of the CDR3 is TGCGCCAGCAGCTTGGCGGCAGGGTTCTCCTCTGGGGCCAGCGTCCTGACTTTC.

As to this clonotype: This may arise from a read error, as a much more abundant clone is one base away. This chain connects TRBV20-1 to TRBJ2-1; 11 nucleotides match TRBD2. The CDR3 covers 17 residues. The V and J ends lost 8 bases and 0 bases, in that order; junction bases with no gene match: 12. CDR1 is DFQATT and CDR2 is SNEGSKA in the germline V gene (reference sequence). As DNA, the CDR3 is TGCAGTCCTTTAGGGCCTAGCGGGGGGAGCTCCTACAATGAGCAGTTCTTC. Translating it yields CSPLGPSGGSSYNEQFF.

This clonotype occurred a few times. The V and J genes are TRBV27 and TRBJ2-1, with 14 nucleotides matching TRBD2. Per the germline V gene, CDR1 is MNHEY and CDR2 is SMNVEV (reference sequence). V was clipped by 0 bases and J by 9 bases; unmatched bases: 7. The CDR3 has 17 residues. This chain's CDR3 is CASSLSIAGLAGVEQFF. CDR3 nucleotides: TGTGCCAGCAGTTTATCGATTGCGGGACTAGCGGGAGTTGAGCAGTTCTTC.

This clonotype has a handful of counts. The rearrangement joins TRBV2 to TRBJ2-4, with D tentatively TRBD2 (7 bases). The CDR3 is 17 residues long. The V gene's germline CDR1 is SNHLY and CDR2 FYNNEI. Trimming pared 4 bases from V and 4 bases from J, leaving 20 bases between. The CDR3 sequence: CASSVAWGASGKNIQYF. The DNA for the CDR3 is TGTGCCAGCAGTGTTGCCTGGGGGGCTAGCGGTAAAAACATTCAGTACTTC. The variable domain in full, completed from reference TRBV2 and TRBJ2-4, reads EPEVTQTPSHQVTQMGQEVILRCVPISNHLYFYWYRQILGQKVEFLVSFYNNEISEKSEIFDDQFSVERPDGSNFTLKIRSTKLEDSAMYFCASSVAWGASGKNIQYFGAGTRLSVL.

This clonotype turned up a few times. The CDR3 sequence is CASSTTGPYEQYF. For the CDR3, the DNA is TGTGCCAGTAGCACCACCGGGCCCTACGAGCAGTACTTC. J is TRBJ2-7 and V is TRBV19; D gene unclear. Germline CDR1 LNHDA, CDR2 SQIVND (reference sequence). Trimming left V 6 bases short and J 2 bases short, with 11 bases between. The CDR3 extends over 13 amino acids.

This clonotype has more than one count but fewer than ten. The chain uses TRBV7-9 and TRBJ2-3; D is uncertain. The CDR3 contains 11 residues. Germline CDR1 is SEHNR and CDR2 is FQNEAQ (reference sequence). The V gene lost 8 bases and the J gene lost 3 bases, with 6 bases spanning the gap. In DNA, the CDR3 is TGTGCCAGCGGGATTACAGATACGCAGTATTTT. It specifies CASGITDTQYF.

This clonotype has a handful of counts. The chain links TRBV12-3 or TRBV12-4 to TRBJ2-7; 8 nucleotides agree with TRBD2. The CDR3 sequence is 13 residues long. V lost 5 bases, J lost 6 bases, and 6 bases stayed unmatched. CDR3 in DNA: TGTGCCAGCAGTATCGGGAGGGGTGGCGAGCAGTACTTC. It encodes CASSIGRGGEQYF.

This clonotype was detected a few times. This chain links TRBV12-3 or TRBV12-4 with TRBJ2-1; D may correspond to TRBD1 or TRBD2 (6 bases each). This CDR3 region has 15 residues. The V end was cut by 2 bases, the J end by 4 bases, with 12 bases between. The CDR3 region has the DNA TGTGCCAGCAGTTTAACGGGGGCCTCTTACAATGAGCAGTTCTTC. Translated, it gives CASSLTGASYNEQFF.

This clonotype was seen at least ten times. The genes are TRBV29-1 and TRBJ2-7, with D unresolved. CDR1 SQVTM and CDR2 ANQGSEA come from the germline V gene. The CDR3 is 10 residues long. V was pared by 7 bases and J by 3 bases, with 7 bases between. In nucleotides, the CDR3 is TGCAGCGGCGGAGACTACGAGCAGTACTTC. It is translated as CSGGDYEQYF.